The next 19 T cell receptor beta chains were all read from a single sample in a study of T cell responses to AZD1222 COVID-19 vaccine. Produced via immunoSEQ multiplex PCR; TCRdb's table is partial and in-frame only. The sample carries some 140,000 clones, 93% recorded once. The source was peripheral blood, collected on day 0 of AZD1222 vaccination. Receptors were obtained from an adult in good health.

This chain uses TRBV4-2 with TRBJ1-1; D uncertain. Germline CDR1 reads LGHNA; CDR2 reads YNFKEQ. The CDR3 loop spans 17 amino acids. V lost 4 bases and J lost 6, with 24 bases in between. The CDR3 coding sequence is TGTGCCAGCAGCCTCGGGCCACAGCCTTTCGCCGGGGCTGAAGCTTTCTTT. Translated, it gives CASSLGPQPFAGAEAFF.

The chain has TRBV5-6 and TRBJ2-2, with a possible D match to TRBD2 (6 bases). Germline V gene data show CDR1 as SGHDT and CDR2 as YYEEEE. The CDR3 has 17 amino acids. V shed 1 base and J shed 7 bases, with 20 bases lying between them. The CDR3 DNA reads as TGTGCCAGCAGCTTGAGGTACTCGGAGGGGTATTTCGGGGAGCTGTTTTTT. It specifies CASSLRYSEGYFGELFF.

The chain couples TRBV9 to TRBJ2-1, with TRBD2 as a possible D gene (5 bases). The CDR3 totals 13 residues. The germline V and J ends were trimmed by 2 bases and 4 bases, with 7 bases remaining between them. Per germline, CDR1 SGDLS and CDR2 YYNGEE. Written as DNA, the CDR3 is TGTGCCAGCAGCGTCCGACTATACAATGAGCAGTTCTTC. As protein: CASSVRLYNEQFF.

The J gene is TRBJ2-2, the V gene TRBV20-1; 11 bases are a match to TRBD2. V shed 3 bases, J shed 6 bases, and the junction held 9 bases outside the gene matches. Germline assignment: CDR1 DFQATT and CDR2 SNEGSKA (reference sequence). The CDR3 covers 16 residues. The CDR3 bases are TGCAGTGCTAGTCGTACTAGCGGGAGTACGGCCGGGGAGCTGTTTTTT. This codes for CSASRTSGSTAGELFF.

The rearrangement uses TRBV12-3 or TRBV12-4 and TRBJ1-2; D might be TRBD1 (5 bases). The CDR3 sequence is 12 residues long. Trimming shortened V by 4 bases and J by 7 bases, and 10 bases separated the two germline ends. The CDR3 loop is CASSSGFGGYTF. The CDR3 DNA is TGTGCCAGCAGTTCAGGGTTCGGTGGCTACACCTTC.

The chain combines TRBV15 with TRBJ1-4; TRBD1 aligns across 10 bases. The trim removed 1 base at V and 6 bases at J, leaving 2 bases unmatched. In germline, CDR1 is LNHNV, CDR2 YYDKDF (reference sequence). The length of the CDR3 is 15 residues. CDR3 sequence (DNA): TGTGCCACCAGCAGAGCAGGGACAGGGGATGAAAAACTGTTTTTT. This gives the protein CATSRAGTGDEKLFF.

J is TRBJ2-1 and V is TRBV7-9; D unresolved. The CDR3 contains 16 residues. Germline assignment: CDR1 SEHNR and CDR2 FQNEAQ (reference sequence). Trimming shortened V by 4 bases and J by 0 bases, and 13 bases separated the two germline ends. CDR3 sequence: CASSSNIGSSYNEQFF. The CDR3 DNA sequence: TGTGCCAGCAGCTCGAACATAGGAAGCTCCTACAATGAGCAGTTCTTC.

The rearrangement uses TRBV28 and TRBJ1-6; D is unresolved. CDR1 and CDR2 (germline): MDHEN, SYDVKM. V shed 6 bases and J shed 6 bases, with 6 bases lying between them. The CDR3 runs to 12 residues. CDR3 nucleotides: TGTGCCAGCAGGGCCCCTAATTCACCCCTCCACTTT. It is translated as CASRAPNSPLHF.

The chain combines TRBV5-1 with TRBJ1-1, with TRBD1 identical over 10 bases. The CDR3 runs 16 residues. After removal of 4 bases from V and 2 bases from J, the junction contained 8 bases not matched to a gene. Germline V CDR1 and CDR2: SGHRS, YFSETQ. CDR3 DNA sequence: TGCGCCAGCAGCCCTAGACAGGGGGCGGGAAACACTGAAGCTTTCTTT. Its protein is CASSPRQGAGNTEAFF.

The CDR3 DNA sequence: TGTGCCAGCAGCGTCGGACTGGGACCTGAAGCTTTCTTT. Encoded protein: CASSVGLGPEAFF. This chain joins TRBV5-4 and TRBJ1-1; possible D gene TRBD1, 5 bases. The CDR3 is made up of 13 amino acids. Looked up from germline, CDR1 is SGHNT and CDR2 is YYREEE (reference sequence). Trimming removed 4 bases at V and 6 bases at J, with 13 bases between.

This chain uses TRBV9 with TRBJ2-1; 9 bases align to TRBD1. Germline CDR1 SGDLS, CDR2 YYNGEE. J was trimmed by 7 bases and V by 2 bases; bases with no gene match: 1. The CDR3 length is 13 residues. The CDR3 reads CASSVGTGNEQFF. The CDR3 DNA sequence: TGTGCCAGCAGCGTGGGGACAGGGAATGAGCAGTTCTTC.

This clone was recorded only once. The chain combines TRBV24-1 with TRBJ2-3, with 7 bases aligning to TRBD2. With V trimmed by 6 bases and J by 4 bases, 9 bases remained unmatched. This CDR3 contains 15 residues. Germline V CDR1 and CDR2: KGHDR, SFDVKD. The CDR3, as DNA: TGTGCCACCAGTCAAAGCGGCGGGAGAGCAGATACGCAGTATTTT. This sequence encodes CATSQSGGRADTQYF.

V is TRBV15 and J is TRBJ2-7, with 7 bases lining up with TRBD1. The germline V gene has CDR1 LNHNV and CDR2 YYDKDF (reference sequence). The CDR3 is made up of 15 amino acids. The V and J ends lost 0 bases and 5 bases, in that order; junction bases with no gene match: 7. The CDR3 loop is CATSRDLRGSHEQYF. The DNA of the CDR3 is TGTGCCACCAGCAGAGATCTCAGGGGGAGCCACGAGCAGTACTTC.

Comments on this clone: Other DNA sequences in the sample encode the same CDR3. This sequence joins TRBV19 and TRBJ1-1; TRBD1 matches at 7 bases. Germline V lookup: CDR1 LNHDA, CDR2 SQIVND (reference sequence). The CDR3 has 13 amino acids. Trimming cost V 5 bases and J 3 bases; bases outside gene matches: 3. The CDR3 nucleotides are TGTGCCAGTAGTTCAACAGGGGACACTGAAGCTTTCTTT. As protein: CASSSTGDTEAFF. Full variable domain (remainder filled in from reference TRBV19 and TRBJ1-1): DGGITQSPKYLFRKEGQNVTLSCEQNLNHDAMYWYRQDPGQGLRLIYYSQIVNDFQKGDIAEGYSVSREKKESFPLTVTSAQKNPTAFYLCASSSTGDTEAFFGQGTRLTVV.

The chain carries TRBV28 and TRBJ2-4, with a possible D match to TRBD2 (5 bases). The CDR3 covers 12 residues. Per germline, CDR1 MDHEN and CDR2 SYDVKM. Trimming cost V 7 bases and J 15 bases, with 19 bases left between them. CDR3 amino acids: CASNARFEGLYF. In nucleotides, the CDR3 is TGTGCCAGCAATGCTCGATTCGAGGGTCTGTACTTC.

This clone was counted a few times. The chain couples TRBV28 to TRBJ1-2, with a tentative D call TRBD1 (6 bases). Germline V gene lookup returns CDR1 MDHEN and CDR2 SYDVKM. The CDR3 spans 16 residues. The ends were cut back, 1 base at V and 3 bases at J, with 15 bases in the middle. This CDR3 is CASSLFELAGDYGYTF. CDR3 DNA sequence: TGTGCCAGCAGTTTATTTGAGTTGGCAGGGGACTATGGCTACACCTTC.

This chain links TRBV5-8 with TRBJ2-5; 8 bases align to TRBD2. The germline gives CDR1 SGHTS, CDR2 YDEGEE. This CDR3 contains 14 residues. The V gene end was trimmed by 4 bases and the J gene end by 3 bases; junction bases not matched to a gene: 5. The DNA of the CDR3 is TGTGCCAGCAGCCAGAGCGGGAGAAAAGAGACCCAGTACTTC. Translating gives CASSQSGRKETQYF. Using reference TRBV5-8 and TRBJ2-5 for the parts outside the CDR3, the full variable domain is EAGVTQSPTHLIKTRGQQATLRCSPISGHTSVYWYQQALGLGLQFLLWYDEGEERNRGNFPPRFSGRQFPNYSSELNVNALELEDSALYLCASSQSGRKETQYFGPGTRLLVL.

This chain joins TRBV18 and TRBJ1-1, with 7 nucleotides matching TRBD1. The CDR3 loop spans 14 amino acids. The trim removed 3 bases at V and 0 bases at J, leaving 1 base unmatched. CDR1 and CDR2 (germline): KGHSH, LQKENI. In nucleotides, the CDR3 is TGTGCCAGCTCACCGGGGACAGTGAACACTGAAGCTTTCTTT. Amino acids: CASSPGTVNTEAFF.

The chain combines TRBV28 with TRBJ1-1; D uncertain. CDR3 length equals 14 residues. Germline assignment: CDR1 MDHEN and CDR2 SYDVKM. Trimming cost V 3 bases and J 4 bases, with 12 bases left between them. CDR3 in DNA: TGTGCCAGCAGTTTTCCGCTTAGGGCCACTGAAGCTTTCTTT. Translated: CASSFPLRATEAFF.